These T cell receptor beta chains were read from a single sample in a study of CD8 T cells in Susac syndrome. One entry per CDR3 protein results from TCRdb running MiXCR on the immunoSEQ multiplex PCR reads. The table has some 130,000 distinct CDR3 sequences, roughly 94% seen once. Source material: CD8+ T cells from PBMCs. Receptors were obtained from a human donor with Susac syndrome. Each CDR3 is given without its conserved first and last residue. Each record gives: clone size, V gene, J gene, CDR3 protein. Size is stated for part of the rows, as once, few or many counts, or as a class when the clone is expanded.

clone_size: NA; v_call: TRBV27; j_call: TRBJ1-2; cdr3_aa: ASSLGQSYGYT
clone_size: once; v_call: TRBV5-4; j_call: TRBJ1-1; cdr3_aa: ASSWAGQTTEAF
clone_size: NA; v_call: TRBV20-1; j_call: TRBJ1-1; cdr3_aa: SARENTEAF
clone_size: NA; v_call: TRBV6-2/TRBV6-3; j_call: TRBJ2-2; cdr3_aa: ASTRGLGGGELF
clone_size: NA; v_call: TRBV12-3/TRBV12-4; j_call: TRBJ2-2; cdr3_aa: ASSFPLGLAGGSSGELF
clone_size: NA; v_call: TRBV6-6; j_call: TRBJ1-5; cdr3_aa: ASSGGEGNQPQH
clone_size: NA; v_call: TRBV7-9; j_call: TRBJ2-1; cdr3_aa: ASSLVRRGNEQF
clone_size: NA; v_call: TRBV4-1; j_call: TRBJ2-7; cdr3_aa: ASSRTKSPSYEQY
clone_size: NA; v_call: TRBV27; j_call: TRBJ2-2; cdr3_aa: ASSLGHLGTGELF
clone_size: NA; v_call: TRBV5-4; j_call: TRBJ2-5; cdr3_aa: ASGPPDQETQY
clone_size: NA; v_call: TRBV5-1; j_call: TRBJ2-1; cdr3_aa: ASSDGLAGGPSYNEQF
clone_size: NA; v_call: TRBV7-9; j_call: TRBJ2-3; cdr3_aa: ASSKTSGRTDTQY
clone_size: NA; v_call: TRBV6-4; j_call: TRBJ2-1; cdr3_aa: ASSEDGYNEQF
clone_size: NA; v_call: TRBV27; j_call: TRBJ1-1; cdr3_aa: ASSYHSGDTEAF
clone_size: NA; v_call: TRBV28; j_call: TRBJ2-2; cdr3_aa: ASRPQGSGGELF
clone_size: NA; v_call: TRBV7-6; j_call: TRBJ2-1; cdr3_aa: ASAGQGFEQF
clone_size: NA; v_call: TRBV19; j_call: TRBJ2-1; cdr3_aa: ASSSWQDNNEQF
clone_size: NA; v_call: TRBV20-1; j_call: TRBJ2-7; cdr3_aa: SAVGGRGPGGPYEQY
clone_size: NA; v_call: TRBV20-1; j_call: TRBJ2-2; cdr3_aa: SASGQGRAGELF
clone_size: NA; v_call: TRBV20-1; j_call: TRBJ2-7; cdr3_aa: SASLYAGDEQY
clone_size: once; v_call: TRBV10-3; j_call: TRBJ2-7; cdr3_aa: AISDPGYPTKQY
clone_size: NA; v_call: TRBV6-5; j_call: TRBJ2-3; cdr3_aa: ASREMGPDTQY
clone_size: NA; v_call: TRBV2; j_call: TRBJ2-4; cdr3_aa: ASYRAPKNIQY
clone_size: NA; v_call: TRBV12-3/TRBV12-4; j_call: TRBJ2-1; cdr3_aa: ASSLTGLGF